The next 20 T cell receptor beta chains were all read from a single sample in a study of blood T cell repertoires in COVID-19. TCRdb's copy holds only in-frame clones and misses some; the assay was immunoSEQ multiplex PCR. The table includes roughly 26,000 clones, nearly 95% detected once. The sequenced sample was peripheral blood. All receptors derive from a human donor in a cohort sampled during active COVID-19.

This chain connects TRBV12-5 to TRBJ2-5; 8 nucleotides match TRBD2. V trimming: 8 bases; J trimming: 5 bases; junction bases outside the gene matches: 10. The germline V gene encodes CDR1 LGHNT and CDR2 FRNRAP. CDR3 length: 14 amino acids. The CDR3 here is CASSLAGGRETQYF. DNA for the CDR3: TGTGCTAGTTCGTTGGCGGGGGGCCGGGAGACCCAGTACTTC. The full variable domain, rest sourced from reference TRBV12-5 and TRBJ2-5, is DARVTQTPRHKVTEMGQEVTMRCQPILGHNTVFWYRQTMMQGLELLAYFRNRAPLDDSGMPKDRFSAEMPDATLATLKIQPSEPRDSAVYFCASSLAGGRETQYFGPGTRLLVL.

This sequence joins TRBV30 and TRBJ2-5; 7 bases map to TRBD1. Germline V gives CDR1 GTSNPN, CDR2 SVGIG (reference sequence). The CDR3 spans 16 residues. V lost 3 bases, J lost 0 bases, and 10 bases stayed unmatched. The CDR3 is CAWSWPGQTYQETQYF. CDR3 coding DNA: TGTGCCTGGAGCTGGCCGGGACAGACATACCAAGAGACCCAGTACTTC.

V gene TRBV29-1 combines with J gene TRBJ1-4; perhaps TRBD1 as D (5 bases). Germline V gene data show CDR1 as SQVTM and CDR2 as ANQGSEA. V was trimmed by 5 bases and J by 3 bases, leaving 13 bases between them. The length of the CDR3 is 14 residues. For the CDR3, the DNA is TGCAGCGTTCAAAGCGGGGCTGCTAATGAAAAACTGTTTTTT. It is translated as CSVQSGAANEKLFF.

The V gene is TRBV28, the J gene TRBJ2-5, with D maybe TRBD2 (5 bases). The CDR3 totals 16 residues. V was clipped by 1 base and J by 2 bases, with 14 bases between them. Germline V gene sequence: CDR1 MDHEN, CDR2 SYDVKM. The CDR3 region is CASSLSAGPGQETQYF. The CDR3 region has the DNA TGTGCCAGCAGTTTATCGGCGGGCCCGGGTCAAGAGACCCAGTACTTC.

The rearrangement joins TRBV6-5 to TRBJ2-5, with no clear D. V shed 6 bases and J shed 5 bases, with 13 bases lying between them. Germline V gene lookup returns CDR1 MNHEY and CDR2 SVGAGI. The CDR3 extends over 13 amino acids. CDR3 nucleotides: TGTGCCAGCAGCTATTCCAGGAAGGAGACCCAGTACTTC. Translating it yields CASSYSRKETQYF.

This rearrangement joins TRBV11-2 to TRBJ2-1; no firm D call. Trimming stripped 1 base from V and 9 bases from J, with 10 bases between. Germline CDR1 reads SGHAT; CDR2 reads FQNNGV. This CDR3 comprises 13 residues. This CDR3 is CASSLVTVGEQFF. CDR3 DNA: TGTGCCAGCAGCTTAGTTACGGTCGGTGAGCAGTTCTTC.

The V gene is TRBV10-1, the J gene TRBJ2-2; the match to TRBD2 covers 14 bases. Germline trimming cut 8 bases from V and 5 bases from J; bases unmatched to any gene: 19. Germline V gene lookup returns CDR1 WNHNN and CDR2 SYGVQD (reference sequence). CDR3 length equals 20 residues. This CDR3 reads CASSKNPTSGRAGSTGELFF. The CDR3 coding sequence is TGCGCCAGCTCCAAGAACCCGACTAGCGGGAGGGCCGGGTCAACCGGGGAGCTGTTTTTT.

This clone was detected only once. The J gene is TRBJ2-7, the V gene TRBV3-1 (or the pseudogene TRBV3-2); 8 bases align to TRBD2. The ends lost 1 base at V and 2 bases at J; junction bases unmatched: 7. Germline V CDR1 and CDR2: LGHDT, YNNKEL (reference sequence). There are 16 residues in the CDR3. CDR3 DNA sequence: TGTGCCAGCAGCCAAGTCGGGCCGGGGGGGCCCTACGAGCAGTACTTC. Translation gives CASSQVGPGGPYEQYF.

This rearrangement joins TRBV11-3 to TRBJ1-2; D gene uncertain. Trimming pared 4 bases from V and 7 bases from J, leaving 13 bases between. The CDR3 has 13 amino acids. Germline V gene lookup returns CDR1 SGHNT and CDR2 YENEEA. The CDR3 is CASSSPARSGYTF. As DNA, the CDR3 is TGTGCCAGCAGCTCTCCCGCCCGTAGTGGCTACACCTTC.

The V and J genes are TRBV24-1 and TRBJ2-7; TRBD2 aligns across 14 bases. The CDR3 sequence is 20 residues long. The V and J ends lost 0 bases and 7 bases, in that order; junction bases with no gene match: 16. Per the germline V gene, CDR1 is KGHDR and CDR2 is SFDVKD. The CDR3, as DNA: TGTGCCACCAGTGATTTGGTGACTAGCGGGAGGGCCGTCCTAAATACGGAGCAGTACTTC. It translates to CATSDLVTSGRAVLNTEQYF.

This clone was seen only once. V is TRBV5-6 and J is TRBJ2-5; the match to TRBD1 covers 8 bases. J lost 4 bases, V lost 0 bases, and 2 bases had no gene match. The CDR3 runs to 14 residues. Per the germline V gene, CDR1 is SGHDT and CDR2 is YYEEEE. As DNA, the CDR3 is TGTGCCAGCAGCTTGGGCGGACAGGGAGAGACCCAGTACTTC. Translation gives CASSLGGQGETQYF.

This clone was observed a few times. The chain couples TRBV10-1 to TRBJ2-2; TRBD2 agrees at 10 bases. CDR1 WNHNN and CDR2 SYGVQD come from the germline V gene (reference sequence). The CDR3 covers 16 residues. The junction had 8 bases not matched to a gene; V was cut back by 5 bases and J by 5 bases. The CDR3 sequence is CASSKPGLALTGELFF. DNA for the CDR3: TGCGCCAGCAGTAAACCGGGACTAGCGTTGACCGGGGAGCTGTTTTTT.

The chain has TRBV4-3 and TRBJ2-1, with 8 bases fitting TRBD2. Germline CDR1 and CDR2: LGHNA and YSLEER. The CDR3 runs to 16 residues. With 0 bases clipped from V and 5 bases from J, the junction kept 6 bases outside the gene matches. This chain's CDR3 is CASSQDLRRGDNEQFF. CDR3 DNA sequence: TGCGCCAGCAGCCAAGATCTAAGGCGGGGGGACAATGAGCAGTTCTTC.

The chain's CDR3 is CASSEVEYNEQFF. CDR3 bases: TGTGCCAGCAGTGAAGTGGAGTACAATGAGCAGTTCTTC. This rearrangement joins TRBV6-4 to TRBJ2-1; D remains unclear. V lost 3 bases and J lost 4, with 7 bases in between. Germline loops: CDR1 MRHNA, CDR2 SNTAGT. The CDR3 has 13 amino acids.

This chain connects TRBV5-1 to TRBJ1-1; no reliable D call. V was trimmed by 5 bases and J by 1 base, leaving 9 bases between them. CDR1 and CDR2 from the germline V gene are SGHRS and YFSETQ. This CDR3 has 13 residues. CDR3 sequence (DNA): TGCGCCAGCAGTCCCGACTGGAACACTGAAGCTTTCTTT. It specifies CASSPDWNTEAFF.

This rearrangement joins TRBV20-1 to TRBJ2-1; 10 bases match TRBD2. The CDR3 is 14 residues long. Germline values: CDR1 DFQATT, CDR2 SNEGSKA (reference sequence). The ends lost 3 bases at V and 10 bases at J; junction bases unmatched: 9. The CDR3 region is CSASRASGSGEQFF. The CDR3 DNA reads as TGCAGTGCTAGTCGCGCTAGCGGGAGCGGAGAGCAGTTCTTC.

The chain carries TRBV29-1 and TRBJ2-4; TRBD2 agrees at 11 bases. The CDR3 has 14 residues. CDR1 is SQVTM and CDR2 is ANQGSEA in the germline V gene. With V trimmed by 5 bases and J by 7 bases, 7 bases remained unmatched. The CDR3 sequence: CSVFSGRAGNIQYF. CDR3 coding DNA: TGCAGCGTTTTTAGCGGGAGGGCCGGGAACATTCAGTACTTC.

The chain employs TRBV30 and TRBJ1-4; TRBD1 might be the D (6 bases). Trimming removed 3 bases from V and 4 bases from J, with 12 bases in between. This CDR3 spans 14 amino acids. Germline values: CDR1 GTSNPN, CDR2 SVGIG (reference sequence). The CDR3 bases are TGTGCCTGGAGGCGAGGACAGCTTAATGAAAAACTGTTTTTT. As protein: CAWRRGQLNEKLFF. Full variable domain (rest looked up from reference TRBV30 and TRBJ1-4): SQTIHQWPATLVQPVGSPLSLECTVEGTSNPNLYWYRQAAGRGLQLLFYSVGIGQISSEVPQNLSASRPQDRQFILSSKKLLLSDSGFYLCAWRRGQLNEKLFFGSGTQLSVL.

V usage is TRBV6-5 and J usage is TRBJ2-5; TRBD1 matches 8 bases. This CDR3 region has 16 residues. Germline CDR1 is MNHEY and CDR2 is SVGAGI. The V segment lost 2 bases and the J segment 5 bases; nucleotides outside the gene matches: 10. The CDR3 sequence: CASSYQRQGRRETQYF. The CDR3 region has the DNA TGTGCCAGCAGTTACCAACGACAGGGGCGTCGGGAGACCCAGTACTTC.

V is TRBV10-3 and J is TRBJ1-5; the match to TRBD1 covers 7 bases. With 3 bases clipped from V and 5 bases from J, the junction kept 4 bases outside the gene matches. The CDR3 has 14 amino acids. Looked up from germline, CDR1 is ENHRY and CDR2 is SYGVKD. CDR3 coding DNA: TGTGCCATCAGTGACAGAGGGGGCTATCAGCCCCAGCATTTT. This sequence encodes CAISDRGGYQPQHF.